The present entry profiles one TCR beta chain with its context. Patients from Seattle were sampled longitudinally, starting during active infection. The data were taken from a study of blood T cell repertoires in COVID-19. Turning to the study itself: PBMCs, B-cell-depleted T cells, or T cells provided the cDNA or gDNA that made up the material.

The length of the CDR3 is 14 residues. J was trimmed by 2 bases and V by 6 bases; bases with no gene match: 7. Germline V CDR1 and CDR2: MNHEY, SMNVEV (reference sequence). Here immunoSEQ multiplex PCR was the method, and the copy in TCRdb shows in-frame clones only, minus some. The sample shows hundreds of thousands of clones, nearly 85% of them seen only once. J is TRBJ2-7 and V is TRBV27; 7 nucleotides match TRBD2. The clonotype comes from a woman under 40 with COVID-19, enrolled during active disease. Material: peripheral blood. This chain's CDR3 is CASSAGTMAYEQYF. The CDR3 region has the DNA TGTGCCAGCAGCGCCGGGACTATGGCCTACGAGCAGTACTTC.